The clone carrying this T cell receptor (beta chain) came up many times. The antigen is not known. This sample is drawn from a study of shared clonotypes between healthy human individuals. On the study more broadly: CD4 naive cells filled three plates per donor, CD4 memory three, CD8 naive two and CD8 memory one. Regarding the study as a whole: Among non-shared clonotypes, generation probabilities were lower than among those shared by all four donors.

Assay execution took place at the deep level. Sequencing was performed with immunoSEQ multiplex PCR; in TCRdb, only in-frame clones are kept and a portion is missing. The repertoire holds 2 million to 2.5 million clones, with over 85% as singletons. Germline-derived CDR1 and CDR2 are GTSNPN and SVGIG (reference sequence). Between the trimmed V and J ends, which lost 8 bases and 9 bases, there was a span of 20 bases. This CDR3 has 14 residues. Naive CD8 cells lacked CD45RO, underwent positive selection for CCR7 and left out terminally differentiated effector memory CD45RA+ cells. Within Nashville, Tennessee resided all donors, each a Caucasian adult.

The material sequenced was naive CD8+ T cells sorted from blood. The V and J genes are TRBV30 and TRBJ2-6; possibly TRBD1 for D (5 bases). The TCR was taken from a man between 18 and 29 years old in good health. CDR3 coding DNA: TGTGCCACCAGGGCAGTTGGGTTCTTCAACGTCCTGACTTTC. It translates to CATRAVGFFNVLTF.